This TCR beta chain is drawn from a study of T cells in Graves' hyperthyroidism and ophthalmopathy. This clonotype has only a few counts. Germline CDR1 is GTSNPN and CDR2 is SVGIG (reference sequence). This CDR3 comprises 13 residues. The V end was cut by 4 bases, the J end by 5 bases, with 14 bases between. RNA transcripts gave rise to amplified TCR beta CDR3 regions. With the HTBI primer set, the TCR CDR3 went through a first round of RT-PCR. TCRdb itself ran the multiplex PCR reads through MiXCR, one entry per CDR3 protein. This sample has about 700,000 distinct CDR3 sequences; 14% occur once, and the top ten carry roughly 10%.

V gene TRBV30 combines with J gene TRBJ1-1, with D uncertain. The receptor was derived from a woman in her late teens or twenties with Graves' hyperthyroidism. Sequenced: blood. The CDR3 DNA follows: TGTGCCTGGACCCGAAGGGTTCGAACTGAAGCTTTCTTT. Its protein product is CAWTRRVRTEAFF.